This TCR beta chain comes out of a study of shared clonotypes between healthy human individuals. Deep level was the assay's run setting. TCRdb's copy holds only in-frame clones and misses some; the assay was immunoSEQ multiplex PCR. Here the sample spans about 2 million clones, roughly 94% being singletons. A CD45RA-negative memory subset and a CD45RA+ naive subset were separated from the CD4+ cells. The TCR was taken from a man between 18 and 35 years old in good health. The sample taken for sequencing was naive CD4+ T cells sorted from blood. Subset in this sample: CD45RA+ positively selected.

The CDR3: CASSFLQGGHNYGYTF. CDR3 nucleotides: TGTGCCAGCAGTTTCCTCCAGGGGGGCCATAACTATGGCTACACCTTC. The J gene is TRBJ1-2, the V gene TRBV27; 7 bases are a match to TRBD1. Germline-derived CDR1 and CDR2 are MNHEY and SMNVEV (reference sequence). V shed 3 bases, J shed 1 base, and the junction held 8 bases outside the gene matches. This CDR3 comprises 16 residues.